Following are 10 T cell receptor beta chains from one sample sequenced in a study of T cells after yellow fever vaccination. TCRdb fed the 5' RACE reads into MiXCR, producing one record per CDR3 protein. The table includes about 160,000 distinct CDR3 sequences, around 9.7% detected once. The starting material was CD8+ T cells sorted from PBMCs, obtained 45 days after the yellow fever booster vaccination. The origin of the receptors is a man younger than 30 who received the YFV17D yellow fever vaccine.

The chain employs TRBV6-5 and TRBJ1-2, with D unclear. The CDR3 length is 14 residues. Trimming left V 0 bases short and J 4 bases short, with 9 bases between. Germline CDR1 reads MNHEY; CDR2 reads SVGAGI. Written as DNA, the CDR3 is TGTGCCAGCAGTTACTCGGTCCAGTTCTATGGCTACACCTTC. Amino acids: CASSYSVQFYGYTF.

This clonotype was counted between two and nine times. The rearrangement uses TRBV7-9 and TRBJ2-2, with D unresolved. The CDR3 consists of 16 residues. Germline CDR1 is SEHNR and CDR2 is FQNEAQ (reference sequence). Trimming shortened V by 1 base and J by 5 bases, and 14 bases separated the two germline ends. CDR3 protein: CASSLGVVARTGELFF. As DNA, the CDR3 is TGTGCCAGCAGCTTAGGAGTGGTCGCGCGGACCGGGGAGCTGTTTTTT.

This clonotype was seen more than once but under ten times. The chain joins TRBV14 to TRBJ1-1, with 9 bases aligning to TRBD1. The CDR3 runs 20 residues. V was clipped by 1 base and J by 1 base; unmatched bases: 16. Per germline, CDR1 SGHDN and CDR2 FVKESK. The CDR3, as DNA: TGTGCCAGCAGCCAAGGAACTCCTATCCGGCTGGGACAGGGGAACACTGAAGCTTTCTTT. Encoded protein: CASSQGTPIRLGQGNTEAFF. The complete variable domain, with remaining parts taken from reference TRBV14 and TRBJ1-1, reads EAGVTQFPSHSVIEKGQTVTLRCDPISGHDNLYWYRRVMGKEIKFLLHFVKESKQDESGMPNNRFLAERTGGTYSTLKVQPAELEDSGVYFCASSQGTPIRLGQGNTEAFFGQGTRLTVV.

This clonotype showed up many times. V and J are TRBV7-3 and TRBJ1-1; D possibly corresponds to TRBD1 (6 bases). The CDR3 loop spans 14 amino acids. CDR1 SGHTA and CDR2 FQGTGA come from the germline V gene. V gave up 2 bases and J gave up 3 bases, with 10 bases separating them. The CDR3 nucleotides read TGTGCCAGCAGCTTAGGGGGCGGATACACTGAAGCTTTCTTT. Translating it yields CASSLGGGYTEAFF.

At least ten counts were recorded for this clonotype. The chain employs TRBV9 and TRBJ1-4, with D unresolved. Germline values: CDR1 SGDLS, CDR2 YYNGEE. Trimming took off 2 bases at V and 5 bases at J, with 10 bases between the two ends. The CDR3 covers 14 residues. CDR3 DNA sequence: TGTGCCAGCAGCGTTGGAGGGTGGAATGAAAAACTGTTTTTT. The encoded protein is CASSVGGWNEKLFF.

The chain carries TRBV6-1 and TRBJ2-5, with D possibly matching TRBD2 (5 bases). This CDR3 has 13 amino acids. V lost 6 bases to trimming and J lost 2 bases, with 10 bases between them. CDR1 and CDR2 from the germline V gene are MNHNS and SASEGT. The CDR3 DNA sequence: TGTGCCAGCAGGGGCCGGGAACAAGAGACCCAGTACTTC. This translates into CASRGREQETQYF.

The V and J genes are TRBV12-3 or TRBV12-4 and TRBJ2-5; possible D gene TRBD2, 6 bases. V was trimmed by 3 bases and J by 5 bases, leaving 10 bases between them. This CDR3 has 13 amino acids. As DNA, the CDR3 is TGTGCCAGCAGTTTCGGCCTAGCGGAGACCCAGTACTTC. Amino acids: CASSFGLAETQYF.

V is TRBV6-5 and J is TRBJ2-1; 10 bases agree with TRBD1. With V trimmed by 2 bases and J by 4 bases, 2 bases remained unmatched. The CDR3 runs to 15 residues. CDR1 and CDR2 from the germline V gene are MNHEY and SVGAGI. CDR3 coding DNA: TGTGCCAGCAGTTACGGGGACAGGGGTTACAATGAGCAGTTCTTC. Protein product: CASSYGDRGYNEQFF.

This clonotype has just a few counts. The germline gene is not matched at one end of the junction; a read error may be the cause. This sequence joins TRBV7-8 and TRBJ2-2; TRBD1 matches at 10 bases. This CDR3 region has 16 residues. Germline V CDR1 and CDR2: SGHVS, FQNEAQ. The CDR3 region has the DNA TGTGCCAGCAGCCCGGGGGGACAGGGGAACGCCGGGGAGCTGTTTTTT. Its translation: CASSPGGQGNAGELFF.

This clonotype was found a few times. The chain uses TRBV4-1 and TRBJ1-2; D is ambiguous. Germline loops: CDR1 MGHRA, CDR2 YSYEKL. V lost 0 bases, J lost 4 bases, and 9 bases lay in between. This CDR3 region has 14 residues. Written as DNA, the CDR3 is TGCGCCAGCAGCCAAGAGAGATCCGGCTATGGCTACACCTTC. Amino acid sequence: CASSQERSGYGYTF.